Below, 14 T cell receptor beta chains from the same sample are listed, as sequenced in a study of control samples from healthy donors and cancer patients. Using immunoSEQ multiplex PCR, the repertoire was profiled, and TCRdb retains in-frame clones only, with some absent. The sample carries approximately 83,000 clones, more than 80% recorded once. What was sequenced was blood. Receptors originate from a woman aged 25 to 39 in good health.

This rearrangement joins TRBV12-5 to TRBJ2-2; D might be TRBD1 (5 bases). V lost 2 bases to trimming and J lost 3 bases, with 10 bases between them. The germline CDR1 and CDR2 sequences are LGHNT and FRNRAP. The CDR3 loop spans 15 amino acids. CDR3 DNA: TGTGCTAGTGGTTTGCTCCAGGGTCACACCGGGGAGCTGTTTTTT. Its translation: CASGLLQGHTGELFF.

V and J are TRBV9 and TRBJ2-3; TRBD2 matches at 11 bases. Per germline, CDR1 SGDLS and CDR2 YYNGEE. CDR3 length: 17 amino acids. The V gene end was trimmed by 0 bases and the J gene end by 4 bases; junction bases not matched to a gene: 7. The CDR3 is CASSVEITSGRSDTQYF. The CDR3 nucleotides are TGTGCCAGCAGCGTAGAAATAACTAGCGGGAGATCAGATACGCAGTATTTT.

The chain couples TRBV7-9 to TRBJ1-1, with no clear D. The CDR3 extends over 16 amino acids. Trimming left V 4 bases short and J 3 bases short, with 18 bases between. In germline, CDR1 is SEHNR, CDR2 FQNEAQ (reference sequence). The CDR3 reads CASSSLDPLSDTEAFF. The CDR3 coding sequence is TGTGCCAGCAGCTCCTTGGATCCCCTATCGGACACTGAAGCTTTCTTT.

The chain recombines TRBV11-3 with TRBJ2-7; the D gene is possibly TRBD2 (6 bases). CDR3 length: 14 amino acids. Trimming took 5 bases from V and 4 from J, leaving 15 bases between them. In germline, CDR1 is SGHNT, CDR2 YENEEA. The chain's CDR3 is CASSPRRVGYEQYF. In DNA form, the CDR3 reads TGTGCCAGCAGCCCAAGGAGGGTGGGATACGAGCAGTACTTC.

The V call is TRBV3-1 (or the pseudogene TRBV3-2), the J call TRBJ1-5; 10 nucleotides align to TRBD1. Germline assignment: CDR1 LGHDT and CDR2 YNNKEL (reference sequence). The junction had 6 bases not matched to a gene; V was cut back by 1 base and J by 9 bases. There are 15 residues in the CDR3. Here the CDR3 reads CASSQGTGGVWPQHF. The CDR3 nucleotides are TGTGCCAGCAGCCAAGGGACAGGGGGGGTGTGGCCCCAGCATTTT.

The rearrangement links TRBV27 to TRBJ2-1; 8 bases map to TRBD2. J lost 4 bases, V lost 6 bases, and 11 bases had no gene match. Germline CDR1 and CDR2: MNHEY and SMNVEV (reference sequence). The CDR3 runs 16 residues. The CDR3 here is CASRDNPGLEYNEQFF. CDR3 sequence (DNA): TGTGCCAGCAGAGATAACCCGGGACTAGAGTACAATGAGCAGTTCTTC.

This clone was recorded only once. The rearrangement uses TRBV24-1 and TRBJ1-5, with 8 bases matching TRBD1. Unmatched junction bases numbered 6, after V lost 4 bases and J lost 2 bases. In germline, CDR1 is KGHDR, CDR2 SFDVKD. The CDR3 totals 16 residues. CDR3 DNA: TGTGCCACCAGTGAATCAACAGGGGGAGGCAATCAGCCCCAGCATTTT. This sequence encodes CATSESTGGGNQPQHF.

The chain employs TRBV5-1 and TRBJ1-2; the D is unclear. Trimming took off 5 bases at V and 10 bases at J, with 18 bases between the two ends. CDR1 is SGHRS, CDR2 YFSETQ, per germline. The CDR3 has 13 amino acids. The CDR3 spells CASSGESGRDYTF. CDR3 bases: TGCGCCAGCAGTGGAGAGTCCGGCCGGGACTACACCTTC.

The chain combines TRBV28 with TRBJ1-1; D gene uncertain. Trimming left V 6 bases short and J 0 bases short, with 2 bases between. Germline CDR1 and CDR2: MDHEN and SYDVKM. The CDR3 is made up of 11 amino acids. The CDR3 spells CASSVNTEAFF. In nucleotides, the CDR3 is TGTGCCAGCAGCGTGAACACTGAAGCTTTCTTT.

A few counts support this clone. This chain links TRBV11-2 with TRBJ1-4; D is uncertain. V was shortened by 4 bases and J by 8 bases, with 14 bases between the two germline ends. The CDR3 spans 14 residues. The germline gives CDR1 SGHAT, CDR2 FQNNGV. CDR3 DNA: TGTGCCAGCAGCTACCCAGGAGTAAGGGAAAAACTGTTTTTT. Residues: CASSYPGVREKLFF.

The chain combines TRBV25-1 with TRBJ1-1; D may be TRBD1 (5 bases). Trimming pared 2 bases from V and 6 bases from J, leaving 10 bases between. The CDR3 runs to 13 residues. Germline V lookup: CDR1 MGHDK, CDR2 SYGVNS. CDR3 residues: CASSEGAAPEAFF. CDR3 DNA: TGTGCCAGCAGTGAAGGGGCAGCGCCTGAAGCTTTCTTT.

V is TRBV19 and J is TRBJ1-6; D may be TRBD1 (5 bases). Between the trimmed V and J ends, which lost 2 bases and 10 bases, there was a span of 18 bases. The CDR3 totals 16 residues. Germline CDR1 reads LNHDA; CDR2 reads SQIVND (reference sequence). CDR3 loop: CASSIQPGRLPSPLHF. CDR3 bases: TGTGCCAGTAGTATACAACCGGGACGACTACCGTCACCCCTCCACTTT.

A single count supports this clone. The chain employs TRBV28 and TRBJ2-7; D gene uncertain. Germline CDR1 reads MDHEN; CDR2 reads SYDVKM. With 3 bases removed from V and 6 bases from J, the gap between germline ends came to 6 bases. The CDR3 is 11 amino acids. DNA of the CDR3: TGTGCCAGCAGTTTGAGGTGCGAGCAGTACTTC. Translated, it gives CASSLRCEQYF.

On this clone: The junction departs from germline at one end; a sequencing error may be responsible. The CDR3 DNA sequence: TGTGTCAGCAGCCCCGCTTCTGGCTCCTATAATTCACCCCTCCACTTT. It translates to CVSSPASGSYNSPLHF. V gene TRBV3-1 (or the pseudogene TRBV3-2) combines with J gene TRBJ1-6; D unclear. The CDR3 sequence is 16 residues long. CDR1 and CDR2 (germline): LGHDT, YNNKEL (reference sequence).